The 6 T cell receptor beta chains below come from one sample, sequenced in a study of T cell repertoires in cytomegalovirus infection (dated by TCRdb to between 2018 and 2020). Sequencing was carried out with an Illumina HiSeq 1500. TCRdb itself trimmed the public reads at Q25 with fastp, ran MiXCR and retained productive beta chains. Each record represents a unique CDR3 protein, reported with the most common genes and DNA among its rows. For this sample the table gives some 800,000 distinct CDR3 sequences, of which approximately 32% were detected only once. The ten top clones hold 10% to 15% of the sample. The treatment or condition label corresponds to: in vitro stimulation with specific CMV peptide epitopes to enrich CMV-specific T cells. Antigen specificity for these receptors is unknown. Sequencing used cultured CD8+ T cells from PBMCs, obtained from culture after CMV antigen stimulation. All receptors derive from a human donor in good health (CMV status not recorded). Some clones in this sample may be carry-over from other donors' samples.

V is TRBV7-6 and J is TRBJ2-1; D not certain. This CDR3 is built from 15 residues. Germline loops: CDR1 SGHVS, CDR2 FNYEAQ. V lost 5 bases to trimming and J lost 2 bases, with 13 bases between them. CDR3 in amino acids: CASSPGRVTYNEQFF. The CDR3, as DNA: TGTGCCAGCAGCCCGGGTCGGGTTACCTACAATGAGCAGTTCTTC.

In its sample, this clonotype was seen a few times. V usage is TRBV7-2 and J usage is TRBJ2-1, with D perhaps matching TRBD1 (5 bases). V was cut by 2 bases and J by 0 bases, with 23 bases left in between. Germline loops: CDR1 SGHTA, CDR2 FQGNSA. The CDR3 is 20 amino acids. The CDR3 loop reads CASSLPRTLWITSSYNEQFF. CDR3 nucleotides: TGTGCCAGCAGCTTACCCCGGACACTTTGGATCACCTCCTCCTACAATGAGCAGTTCTTC.

This clonotype was seen a handful of times. The chain has TRBV12-5 and TRBJ1-1; TRBD1 aligns across 8 bases. The CDR3 is made up of 18 amino acids. Germline CDR1 reads LGHNT; CDR2 reads FRNRAP. The junction had 13 bases not matched to a gene; V was cut back by 1 base and J by 3 bases. Here the CDR3 DNA reads TGTGCTAGTGGTTTGGGGACAGGGTCACGAGTGTCGGACACTGAAGCTTTCTTT. It specifies CASGLGTGSRVSDTEAFF.

The chain is built from TRBV5-1 and TRBJ2-2, with D hard to call. This CDR3 is built from 16 residues. Germline V gives CDR1 SGHRS, CDR2 YFSETQ. Trimming left V 0 bases short and J 1 base short, with 10 bases between. The CDR3 spells CASSLELQMNTGELFF. The DNA for the CDR3 is TGCGCCAGCAGCTTGGAGTTACAGATGAACACCGGGGAGCTGTTTTTT.

This clonotype showed up many times. V gene TRBV7-2 combines with J gene TRBJ2-7; D may be TRBD1 (6 bases). The germline gives CDR1 SGHTA, CDR2 FQGNSA. The V end was cut by 1 base, the J end by 0 bases, with 10 bases between. There are 15 residues in the CDR3. Here the CDR3 reads CASSLGRGISYEQYV. CDR3 coding DNA: TGTGCCAGCAGCTTAGGTAGGGGGATCTCCTACGAGCAGTACGTC.

The chain combines TRBV27 with TRBJ1-5; a possible D gene is TRBD1 (5 bases). V was cut by 6 bases and J by 3 bases, with 21 bases left in between. The CDR3 contains 17 residues. In germline, CDR1 is MNHEY, CDR2 SMNVEV (reference sequence). CDR3 in DNA: TGTGCCAGCAGCACGACTAGGGTGGGGCGGTCCAATCAGCCCCAGCATTTT. This codes for CASSTTRVGRSNQPQHF.